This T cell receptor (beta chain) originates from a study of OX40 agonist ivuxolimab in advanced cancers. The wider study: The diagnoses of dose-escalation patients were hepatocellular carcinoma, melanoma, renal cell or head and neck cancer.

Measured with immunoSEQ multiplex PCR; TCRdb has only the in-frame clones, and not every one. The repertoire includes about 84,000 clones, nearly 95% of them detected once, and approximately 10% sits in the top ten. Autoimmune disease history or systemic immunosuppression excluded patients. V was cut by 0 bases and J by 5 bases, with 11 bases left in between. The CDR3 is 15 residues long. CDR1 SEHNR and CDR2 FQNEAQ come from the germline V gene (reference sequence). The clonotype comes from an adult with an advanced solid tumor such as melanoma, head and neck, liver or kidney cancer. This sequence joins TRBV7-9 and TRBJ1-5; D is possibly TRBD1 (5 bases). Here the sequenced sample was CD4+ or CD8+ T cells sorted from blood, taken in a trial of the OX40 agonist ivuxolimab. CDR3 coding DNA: TGTGCCAGCAGCTTAGCGGGGGAGGGTTATCAGCCCCAGCATTTT. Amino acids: CASSLAGEGYQPQHF.